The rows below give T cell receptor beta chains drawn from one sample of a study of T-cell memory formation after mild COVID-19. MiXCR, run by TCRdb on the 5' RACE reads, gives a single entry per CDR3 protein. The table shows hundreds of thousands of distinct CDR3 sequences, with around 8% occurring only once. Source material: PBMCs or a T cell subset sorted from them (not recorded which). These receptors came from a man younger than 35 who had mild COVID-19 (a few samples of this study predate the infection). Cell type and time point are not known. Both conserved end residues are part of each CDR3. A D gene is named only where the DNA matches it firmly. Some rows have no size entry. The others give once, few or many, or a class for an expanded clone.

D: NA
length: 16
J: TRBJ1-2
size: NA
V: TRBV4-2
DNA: TGTGCCAGCAGCCAAGGGGGCTTGGAACAGCCCTATGGCTACACCTTC
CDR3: CASSQGGLEQPYGYTF

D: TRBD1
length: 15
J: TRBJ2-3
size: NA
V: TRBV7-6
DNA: TGTGCCAGCAGCTTCCAGGGGGCTATCACAGATACGCAGTATTTT
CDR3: CASSFQGAITDTQYF

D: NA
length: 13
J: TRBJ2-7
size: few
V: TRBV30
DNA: TGTGCCAGTAACTGGGACGGACGGTACGAGCAGTACTTC
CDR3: CASNWDGRYEQYF

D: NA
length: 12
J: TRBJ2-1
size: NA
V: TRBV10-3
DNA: TGTGCCATCAGTGAGGGGAGCAATGAGCAGTTCTTC
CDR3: CAISEGSNEQFF

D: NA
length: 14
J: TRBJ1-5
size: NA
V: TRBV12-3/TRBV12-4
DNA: TGTGCCAGCAGCCAGGGGCAGGGCCATCAGCCCCAGCATTTT
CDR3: CASSQGQGHQPQHF

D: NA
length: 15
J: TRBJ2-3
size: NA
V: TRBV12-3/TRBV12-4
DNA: TGTGCCAGCAGTGCCCGGGACGGAAACACAGATACGCAGTATTTT
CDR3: CASSARDGNTDTQYF

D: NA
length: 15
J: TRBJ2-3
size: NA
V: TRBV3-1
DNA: TGTGCCAGCAGCCAAGAGGGCGTAGCCACAGATACGCAGTATTTT
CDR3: CASSQEGVATDTQYF

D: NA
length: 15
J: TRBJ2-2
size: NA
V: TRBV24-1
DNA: TGTGCCACCAGTGAGCCCCGACTGAACACCGGGGAGCTGTTTTTT
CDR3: CATSEPRLNTGELFF

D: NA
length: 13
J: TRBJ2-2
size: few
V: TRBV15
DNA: TGTGCCACCAGCAGATCCCGACTAGGGGAGCTGTTTTTT
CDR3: CATSRSRLGELFF

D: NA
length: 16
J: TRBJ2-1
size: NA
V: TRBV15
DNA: TGTGCCACCAGCAGACATACATCGGGGCAGTACAATGAGCAGTTCTTC
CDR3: CATSRHTSGQYNEQFF